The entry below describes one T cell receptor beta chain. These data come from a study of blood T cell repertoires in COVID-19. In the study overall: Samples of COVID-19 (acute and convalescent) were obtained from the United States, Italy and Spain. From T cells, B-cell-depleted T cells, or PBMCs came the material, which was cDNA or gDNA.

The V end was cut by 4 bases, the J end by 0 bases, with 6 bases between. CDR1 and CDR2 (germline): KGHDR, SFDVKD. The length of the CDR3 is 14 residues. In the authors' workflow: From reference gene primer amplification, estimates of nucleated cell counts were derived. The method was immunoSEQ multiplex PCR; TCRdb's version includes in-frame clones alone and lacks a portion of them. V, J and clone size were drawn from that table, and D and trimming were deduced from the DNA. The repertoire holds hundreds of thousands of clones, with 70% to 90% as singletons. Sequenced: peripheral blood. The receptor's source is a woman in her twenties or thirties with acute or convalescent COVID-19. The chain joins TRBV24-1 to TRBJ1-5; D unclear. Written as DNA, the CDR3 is TGTGCCACCAGTGAATTTAATAGCAATCAGCCCCAGCATTTT. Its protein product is CATSEFNSNQPQHF.